These T cell receptor beta chains were read from a single sample in a study of blood T cell repertoires in COVID-19. Libraries were prepared by immunoSEQ multiplex PCR; TCRdb keeps only in-frame clonotypes and omits some of them. The sample holds about 190,000 clones, 83% seen once. Sequencing was carried out using peripheral blood. The receptors come from a woman in her forties with acute or convalescent COVID-19. CDR3s include the opening cysteine and the closing phenylalanine or tryptophan. A D gene is named only where the DNA matches it firmly. A clone size is listed for some rows: how often the clone was seen (once, few, many), or a class if it is expanded.

d_call	v_call	j_call	clone_size	cdr3_nt	cdr3_aa
-	TRBV28	TRBJ2-1	-	TGTGCCAGCAGTTCCCTAGGGAGCGGACGCTACAATGAGCAGTTCTTC	CASSSLGSGRYNEQFF
-	TRBV7-2	TRBJ1-3	-	TGTGCCAGCAGCCCAAGGGGGGGGAGCCGGATGGCCTCTGGAAACACCATATATTTT	CASSPRGGSRMASGNTIYF
-	TRBV20-1	TRBJ2-5	-	TGCAGTGCTAGTAGCTGGGGCGAAGAGACCCAGTACTTC	CSASSWGEETQYF
-	TRBV18	TRBJ2-7	few	TGTGCCAGCTCACCACGTCCGGGGACCTACGAGCAGTACTTC	CASSPRPGTYEQYF
-	TRBV6-5	TRBJ1-2	-	TGTGCCAGCAGTTACTCGACAACAGGCAACTATGGCTACACCTTC	CASSYSTTGNYGYTF
TRBD1	TRBV9	TRBJ1-1	-	TGTGCCAGCAGCATAACCCCGGGACAGGGTAAGAACACTGAAGCTTTCTTT	CASSITPGQGKNTEAFF
-	TRBV11-2	TRBJ2-5	-	TGTGCCAGCCGTCAGGGGAACGGGGAGACCCAGTACTTC	CASRQGNGETQYF
TRBD1	TRBV6-5	TRBJ1-6	few	TGTGCCAGCACCCGGGGACAGGGGAATTCACCCCTCCACTTT	CASTRGQGNSPLHF
TRBD1	TRBV30	TRBJ2-2	-	TGTGCCTGGAGTCCACAGGGGACCGGGGAGCTGTTTTTT	CAWSPQGTGELFF
TRBD1	TRBV18	TRBJ1-1	-	TGTGCCAGCTCACACGACAGGGGGAACGAAGCTTTCTTT	CASSHDRGNEAFF
TRBD1	TRBV2	TRBJ1-1	-	TGTGCCAGCAGTGTAGACAGGGAAGGTACAGAAGCTTTCTTT	CASSVDREGTEAFF
-	TRBV7-3	TRBJ2-1	-	TGTGCCAGCAGCTTCGATCAGGGTATGAATGAGCAGTTCTTC	CASSFDQGMNEQFF
TRBD2	TRBV15	TRBJ2-1	-	TGTGCCACCAGCAACAGTCTCCCGGGACTAGCGGTGAATGAGCAGTTCTTC	CATSNSLPGLAVNEQFF
TRBD2	TRBV19	TRBJ2-3	-	TGTGCCAGTAGTACCCAGCGGGAGGGCACAGATACGCAGTATTTT	CASSTQREGTDTQYF
TRBD1	TRBV10-3	TRBJ1-1	-	TGTGCCATCACACAGGGGGGGCACACTGAAGCTTTCTTT	CAITQGGHTEAFF
TRBD1	TRBV3-1/TRBV3-2	TRBJ1-5	few	TGTGCCAGCAGCCAAGGACAGGGGGAGCAGCCCCAGCATTTT	CASSQGQGEQPQHF
-	TRBV21-1	TRBJ2-7	-	TGTGCCAGCAGCGCCCTAGGGAGACAGGGGGCGATCGAGCAGTACTTC	CASSALGRQGAIEQYF
TRBD2	TRBV4-1	TRBJ2-5	once	TGCGCCAGCAGCCAGAGGACTAGCGTCGAGACCCAGTACTTC	CASSQRTSVETQYF
-	TRBV15	TRBJ2-7	-	TGTGCCACCAGCAGTCCCTTCGGCGAGCAGTACTTC	CATSSPFGEQYF
-	TRBV5-6	TRBJ2-7	-	TGTGCCAGCAGCTTCCTACAGGCCGAGTTTTTCGAGCAGTACTTC	CASSFLQAEFFEQYF
TRBD2	TRBV13	TRBJ2-1	-	TGTGCCAGCAGCCTCGGGACTAGCGGGAGTTTGGTAAATGAGCAGTTCTTC	CASSLGTSGSLVNEQFF
TRBD1	TRBV19	TRBJ1-5	-	TGTGCCAGTAGTCGAGGCAGGGGGCAGAATCAGCCCCAGCATTTT	CASSRGRGQNQPQHF
TRBD2	TRBV5-4	TRBJ2-1	-	TGTGCCAGCAGCTGGGGGACTAGCGGGAGGGATGAGCAGTTCTTC	CASSWGTSGRDEQFF
-	TRBV4-2	TRBJ1-4	-	TGTGCCAGCAGCTTACCGGGACCGGGGGGTGAAAAACTGTTTTTT	CASSLPGPGGEKLFF
TRBD2	TRBV7-7	TRBJ2-1	-	TGTGCCAGCAGCGCTAGCGGGAGCTCCTACAATGAGCAGTTCTTC	CASSASGSSYNEQFF
-	TRBV7-2	TRBJ1-2	-	TGTGCCAGCAGCCAACAGATCACCTTTGGCTACACCTTC	CASSQQITFGYTF
-	TRBV19	TRBJ1-5	-	TGTGCCAGTAGGGGGGGGACGGGACATCAGCCCCAGCATTTT	CASRGGTGHQPQHF
-	TRBV4-1	TRBJ2-3	-	TGCGCCAGCAGCCAAATTAGTCGAGATACGCAGTATTTT	CASSQISRDTQYF
TRBD1	TRBV19	TRBJ1-6	once	TGTGCCACTTCCCGCGGCAACAGGGGTGTTTCACCCCTCCACTTT	CATSRGNRGVSPLHF
TRBD2	TRBV3-1/TRBV3-2	TRBJ2-7	-	TGTGCCAGCAGCTTCCGACTAGCGGACTACGAGCAGTACTTC	CASSFRLADYEQYF
TRBD2	TRBV7-9	TRBJ2-1	-	TGTGCCAGCAGACCGACTAGCGGGAGGGTTCCCTACAATGAGCAGTTCTTC	CASRPTSGRVPYNEQFF
-	TRBV11-2	TRBJ2-5	-	TGTGCCAGCAGCTTAACCCCGGGTTGGGAGACCCAGTACTTC	CASSLTPGWETQYF
-	TRBV6-5	TRBJ2-1	-	TGTGCCTCCAAGTCGGGGTCAGCCCTATACAATGAGCAGTTCTTC	CASKSGSALYNEQFF
-	TRBV29-1	TRBJ1-1	-	TGCAGCGCAACCAAAGGGGTCAACACTGAAGCTTTCTTT	CSATKGVNTEAFF
TRBD2	TRBV11-3	TRBJ2-1	-	TGTGCCAGCAGCTTAGGGACTAGGGGTTCCTACAATGAGCAGTTCTTC	CASSLGTRGSYNEQFF
TRBD1	TRBV11-1	TRBJ2-3	-	TGTGCCAGCGGGGACAGGACTAGCACAGATACGCAGTATTTT	CASGDRTSTDTQYF
TRBD1	TRBV19	TRBJ2-3	once	TGTGCCAGTAGTATAGGGACAGGGGCAACAGATACGCAGTATTTT	CASSIGTGATDTQYF
TRBD1	TRBV9	TRBJ2-5	-	TGTGCCAGCAGCGGAGGACAGGGGGCCTGGGAGACCCAGTACTTC	CASSGGQGAWETQYF
-	TRBV6-5	TRBJ2-5	-	TGTGCCAGCAAGTGGGCCCCCCCGCAGGAGACCCAGTACTTC	CASKWAPPQETQYF
TRBD1	TRBV29-1	TRBJ1-1	-	TGCAGCGTAGACCTACCAGGGGGCTATGAAGCTTTCTTT	CSVDLPGGYEAFF
-	TRBV28	TRBJ2-2	-	TGTGCCAGCAATCGACATGGTACTGGCCCCGGGGAGCTGTTTTTT	CASNRHGTGPGELFF
-	TRBV6-5	TRBJ1-3	-	TGTGCCAGCGGGCGGGGAGTGTCGGGAAACACCATATATTTT	CASGRGVSGNTIYF
TRBD1	TRBV5-1	TRBJ2-5	-	TGCGCCAGCAGCCCGGGACAGAAAGAGACCCAGTACTTC	CASSPGQKETQYF
TRBD1	TRBV6-5	TRBJ1-4	-	TGTGCCAGCAGTCGACAGGGAGGAGAAAAACTGTTTTTT	CASSRQGGEKLFF
-	TRBV6-6	TRBJ2-5	-	TGTGCCAGCAGTTATTTGGCGGAAGAGACCCAGTACTTC	CASSYLAEETQYF
-	TRBV6-5	TRBJ1-2	-	TGTGCCAGCAGAGCCGGACAGCACTATGGCTACACCTTC	CASRAGQHYGYTF
TRBD1	TRBV10-2	TRBJ2-3	-	TGCGCCAGCAGCGAACAGGGGGATACGCAGTATTTT	CASSEQGDTQYF
-	TRBV28	TRBJ1-5	few	TGTGCCAGCTGCCAGAGCAATCAGCCCCAGCATTTT	CASCQSNQPQHF
-	TRBV5-1	TRBJ2-3	-	TGCGCCAGCAGCAACAGGGTAGCAGATACGCAGTATTTT	CASSNRVADTQYF
-	TRBV9	TRBJ1-6	-	TGTGCCAGCAGCGTAACAGGTTCTTCACCCCTCCACTTT	CASSVTGSSPLHF
-	TRBV18	TRBJ2-7	-	TGTGCCAGCTCACCACCGCAGGTTACCTACGAGCAGTACTTC	CASSPPQVTYEQYF
TRBD1	TRBV18	TRBJ1-4	-	TGTGCCAGCTCCCCGGGACAGCCGACTAATGAAAAACTGTTTTTT	CASSPGQPTNEKLFF
TRBD2	TRBV5-1	TRBJ2-1	-	TGCGCCAGTTACTCGCGGGGGGGGCTAAACGCCTACAATGAGCAGTTCTTC	CASYSRGGLNAYNEQFF
TRBD2	TRBV7-2	TRBJ2-7	-	TGTGCCAGCAGTCGAAACTCCGGGACTAGGGAGCAGTACTTC	CASSRNSGTREQYF
-	TRBV7-5	TRBJ2-1	-	TGTGTCAGAAGCCCTAAGGGGTCCTCTGGCCACAATGAGCAGTTCTTC	CVRSPKGSSGHNEQFF